This TCR beta chain was obtained from a study of blood T cell repertoires in COVID-19. Trimming cost V 1 base and J 3 bases; bases outside gene matches: 4. Germline V lookup: CDR1 LGHNA, CDR2 YNFKEQ. The CDR3 runs to 17 residues. Libraries were prepared by immunoSEQ multiplex PCR; TCRdb keeps only in-frame clonotypes and omits some of them. The repertoire has tens of thousands of clones, 75% to 90% of them found once; the top ten carry 5% to 6.5%. The rearrangement joins TRBV4-2 to TRBJ2-6; TRBD1 matches at 9 bases. Sequencing was performed on peripheral blood. This receptor was taken from a man between 45 and 60 years old with active COVID-19. The DNA of the CDR3 is TGTGCCAGCAGCCAAGTCGGGGACAGGGTTGGGGCCAACGTCCTGACTTTC. Protein: CASSQVGDRVGANVLTF.